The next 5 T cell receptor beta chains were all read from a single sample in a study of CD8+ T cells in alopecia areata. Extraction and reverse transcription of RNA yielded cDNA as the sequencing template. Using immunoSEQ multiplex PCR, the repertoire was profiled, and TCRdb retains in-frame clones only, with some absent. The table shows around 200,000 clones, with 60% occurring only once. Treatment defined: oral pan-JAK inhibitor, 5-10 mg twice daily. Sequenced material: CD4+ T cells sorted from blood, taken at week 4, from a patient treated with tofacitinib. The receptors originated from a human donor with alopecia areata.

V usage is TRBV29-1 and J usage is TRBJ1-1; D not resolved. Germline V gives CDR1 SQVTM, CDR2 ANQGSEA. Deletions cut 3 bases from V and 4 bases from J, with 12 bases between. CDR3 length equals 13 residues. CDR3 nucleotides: TGCAGCGTTGAGGGAGGGAGGGTCACTGAAGCTTTCTTT. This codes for CSVEGGRVTEAFF.

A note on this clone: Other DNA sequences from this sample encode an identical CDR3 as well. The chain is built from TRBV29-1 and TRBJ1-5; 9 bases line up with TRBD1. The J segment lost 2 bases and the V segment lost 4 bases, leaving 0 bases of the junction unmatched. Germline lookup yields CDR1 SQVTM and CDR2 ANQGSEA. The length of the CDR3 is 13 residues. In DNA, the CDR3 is TGCAGCGTTGGGGACAGGGGCAATCAGCCCCAGCATTTT. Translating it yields CSVGDRGNQPQHF. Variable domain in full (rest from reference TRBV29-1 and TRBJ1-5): SAVISQKPSRDICQRGTSLTIQCQVDSQVTMMFWYRQQPGQSLTLIATANQGSEATYESGFVIDKFPISRPNLTFSTLTVSNMSPEDSSIYLCSVGDRGNQPQHFGDGTRLSIL.

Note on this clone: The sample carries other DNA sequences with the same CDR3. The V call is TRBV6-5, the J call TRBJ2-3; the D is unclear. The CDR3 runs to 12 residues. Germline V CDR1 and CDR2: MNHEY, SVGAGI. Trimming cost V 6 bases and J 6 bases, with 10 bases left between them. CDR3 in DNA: TGTGCCAGCAGATCTTCTACGGATACGCAGTATTTT. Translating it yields CASRSSTDTQYF.

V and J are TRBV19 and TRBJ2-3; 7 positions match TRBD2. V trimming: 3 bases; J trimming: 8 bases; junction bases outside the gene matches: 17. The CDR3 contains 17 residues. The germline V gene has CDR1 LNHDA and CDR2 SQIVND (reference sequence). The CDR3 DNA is TGTGCCAGTAGTATGTTGGCGGATCGGGCGGGAGTGGGTACGCAGTATTTT. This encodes CASSMLADRAGVGTQYF.

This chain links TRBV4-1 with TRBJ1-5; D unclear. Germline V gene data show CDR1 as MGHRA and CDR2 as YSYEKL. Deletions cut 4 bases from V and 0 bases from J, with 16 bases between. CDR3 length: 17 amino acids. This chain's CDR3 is CASSPRGPDYSNQPQHF. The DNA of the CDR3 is TGCGCCAGCAGCCCCCGAGGGCCTGACTATAGCAATCAGCCCCAGCATTTT.